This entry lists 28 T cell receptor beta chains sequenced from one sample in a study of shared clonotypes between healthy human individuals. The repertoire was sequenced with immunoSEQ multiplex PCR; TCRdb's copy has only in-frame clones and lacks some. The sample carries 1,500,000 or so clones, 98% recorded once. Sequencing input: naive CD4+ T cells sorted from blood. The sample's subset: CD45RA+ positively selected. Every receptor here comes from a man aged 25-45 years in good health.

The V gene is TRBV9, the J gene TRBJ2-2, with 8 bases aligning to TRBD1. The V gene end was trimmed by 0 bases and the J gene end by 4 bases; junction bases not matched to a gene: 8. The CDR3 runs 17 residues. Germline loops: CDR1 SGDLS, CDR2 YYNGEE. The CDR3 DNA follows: TGTGCCAGCAGCGTAGTCCCCAGGGGACAGGTCACCGGGGAGCTGTTTTTT. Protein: CASSVVPRGQVTGELFF.

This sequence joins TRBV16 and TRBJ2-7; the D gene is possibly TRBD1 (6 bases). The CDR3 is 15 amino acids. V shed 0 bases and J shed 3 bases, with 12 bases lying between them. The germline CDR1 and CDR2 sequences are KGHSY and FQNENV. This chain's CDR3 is CASSQSRQVHYEQYF. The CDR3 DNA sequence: TGTGCCAGCAGCCAATCCAGACAGGTACACTACGAGCAGTACTTC.

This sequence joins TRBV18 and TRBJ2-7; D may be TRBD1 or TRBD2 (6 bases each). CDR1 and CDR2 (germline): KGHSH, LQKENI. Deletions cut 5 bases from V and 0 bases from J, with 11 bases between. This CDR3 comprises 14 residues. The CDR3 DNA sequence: TGTGCCAGCTCAGGCGAGGGGGGCTCCTACGAGCAGTACTTC. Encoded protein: CASSGEGGSYEQYF.

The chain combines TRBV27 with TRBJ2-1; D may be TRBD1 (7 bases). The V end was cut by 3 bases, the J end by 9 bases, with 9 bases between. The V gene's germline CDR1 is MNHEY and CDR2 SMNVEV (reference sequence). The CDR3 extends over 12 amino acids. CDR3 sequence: CASSFRGAEQFF. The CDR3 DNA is TGTGCCAGCAGTTTCAGGGGGGCTGAGCAGTTCTTC.

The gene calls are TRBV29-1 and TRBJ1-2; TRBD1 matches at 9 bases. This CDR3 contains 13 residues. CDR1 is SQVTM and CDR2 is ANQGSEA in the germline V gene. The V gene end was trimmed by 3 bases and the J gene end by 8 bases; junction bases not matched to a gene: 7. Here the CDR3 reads CSVDTAGQGGYTF. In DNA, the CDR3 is TGCAGCGTTGATACGGCGGGACAGGGAGGCTACACCTTC.

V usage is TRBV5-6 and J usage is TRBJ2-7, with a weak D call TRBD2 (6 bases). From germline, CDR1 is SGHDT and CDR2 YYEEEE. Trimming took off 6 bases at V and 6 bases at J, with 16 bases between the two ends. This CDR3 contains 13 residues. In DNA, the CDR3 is TGTGCCAGCAAAACCTCGGGGGTCCCCGAGCAGTACTTC. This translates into CASKTSGVPEQYF.

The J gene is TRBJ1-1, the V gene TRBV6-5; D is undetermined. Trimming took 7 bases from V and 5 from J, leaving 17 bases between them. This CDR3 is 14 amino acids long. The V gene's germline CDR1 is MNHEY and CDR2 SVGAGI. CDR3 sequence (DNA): TGTGCCAGCACGGAGGATGGTACGTCTACTGAAGCTTTCTTT. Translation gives CASTEDGTSTEAFF.

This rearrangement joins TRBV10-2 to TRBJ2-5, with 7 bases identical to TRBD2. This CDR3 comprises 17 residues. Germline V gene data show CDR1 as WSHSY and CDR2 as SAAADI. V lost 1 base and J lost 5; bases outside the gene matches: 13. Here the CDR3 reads CASSEYYRTLGGETQYF. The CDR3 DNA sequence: TGCGCCAGCAGTGAGTACTATCGGACGCTCGGGGGGGAGACCCAGTACTTC.

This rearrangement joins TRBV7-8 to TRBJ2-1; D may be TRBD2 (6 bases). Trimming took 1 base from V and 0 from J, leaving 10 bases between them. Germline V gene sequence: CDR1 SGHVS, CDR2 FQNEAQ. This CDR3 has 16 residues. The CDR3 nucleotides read TGTGCCAGCAGCTTAGAGCGCGGGGCCTCCTACAATGAGCAGTTCTTC. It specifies CASSLERGASYNEQFF.

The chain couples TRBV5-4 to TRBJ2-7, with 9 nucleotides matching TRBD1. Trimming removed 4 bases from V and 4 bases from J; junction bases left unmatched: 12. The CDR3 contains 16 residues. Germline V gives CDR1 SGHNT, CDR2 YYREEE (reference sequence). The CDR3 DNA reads TGTGCCAGCAGCGCTCGGCTCGGGACAGGGACTTACGAGCAGTACTTC. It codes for CASSARLGTGTYEQYF.

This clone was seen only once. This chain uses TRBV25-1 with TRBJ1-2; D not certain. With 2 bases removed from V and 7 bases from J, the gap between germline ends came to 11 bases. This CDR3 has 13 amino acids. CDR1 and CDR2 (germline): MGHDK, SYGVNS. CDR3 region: CASSEGGLGGYTF. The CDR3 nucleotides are TGTGCCAGCAGTGAAGGCGGACTGGGTGGCTACACCTTC.

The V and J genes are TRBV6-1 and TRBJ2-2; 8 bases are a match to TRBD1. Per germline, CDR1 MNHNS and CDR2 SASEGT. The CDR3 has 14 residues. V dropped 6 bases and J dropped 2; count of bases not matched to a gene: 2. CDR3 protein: CASRTGANTGELFF. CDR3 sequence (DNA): TGTGCCAGCAGGACAGGGGCAAACACCGGGGAGCTGTTTTTT.

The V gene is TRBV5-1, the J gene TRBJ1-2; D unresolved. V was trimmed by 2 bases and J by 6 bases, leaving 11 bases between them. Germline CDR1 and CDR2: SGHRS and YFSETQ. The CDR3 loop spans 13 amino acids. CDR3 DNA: TGCGCCAGCAGCTTAGCTTCGGGGAATGGCTACACCTTC. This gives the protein CASSLASGNGYTF. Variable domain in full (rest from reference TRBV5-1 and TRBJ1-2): KAGVTQTPRYLIKTRGQQVTLSCSPISGHRSVSWYQQTPGQGLQFLFEYFSETQRNKGNFPGRFSGRQFSNSRSEMNVSTLELGDSALYLCASSLASGNGYTFGSGTRLTVV.

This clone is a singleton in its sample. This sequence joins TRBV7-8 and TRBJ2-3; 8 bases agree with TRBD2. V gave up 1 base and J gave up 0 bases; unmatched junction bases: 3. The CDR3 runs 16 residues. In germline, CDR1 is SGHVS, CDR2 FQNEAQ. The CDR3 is CASSLETSVSTDTQYF. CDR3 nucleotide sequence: TGTGCCAGCAGCTTAGAGACTAGCGTAAGCACAGATACGCAGTATTTT.

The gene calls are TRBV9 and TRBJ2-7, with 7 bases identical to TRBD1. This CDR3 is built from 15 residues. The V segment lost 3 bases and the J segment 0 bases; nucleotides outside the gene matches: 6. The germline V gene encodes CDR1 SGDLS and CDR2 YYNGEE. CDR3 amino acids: CASSGGQVSSYEQYF. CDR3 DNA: TGTGCCAGCAGCGGCGGACAGGTCAGCTCCTACGAGCAGTACTTC.

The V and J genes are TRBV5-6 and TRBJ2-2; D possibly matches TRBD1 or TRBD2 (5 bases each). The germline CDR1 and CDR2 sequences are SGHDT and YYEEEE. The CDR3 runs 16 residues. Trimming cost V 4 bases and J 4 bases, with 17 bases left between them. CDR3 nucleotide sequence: TGTGCCAGCAGCATATACAGGACTCGTGTCACCGGGGAGCTGTTTTTT. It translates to CASSIYRTRVTGELFF.

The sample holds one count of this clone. The CDR3 sequence: CASSLAQAQETQYF. The CDR3 DNA reads TGCGCCAGCAGCTTGGCTCAGGCGCAAGAGACCCAGTACTTC. V is TRBV5-1 and J is TRBJ2-5; D is unresolved. Germline lookup yields CDR1 SGHRS and CDR2 YFSETQ. The CDR3 runs 14 residues. The V and J ends lost 0 bases and 2 bases respectively, with 8 bases between them. Using reference TRBV5-1 and TRBJ2-5 for the parts outside the CDR3, the full variable domain is KAGVTQTPRYLIKTRGQQVTLSCSPISGHRSVSWYQQTPGQGLQFLFEYFSETQRNKGNFPGRFSGRQFSNSRSEMNVSTLELGDSALYLCASSLAQAQETQYFGPGTRLLVL.

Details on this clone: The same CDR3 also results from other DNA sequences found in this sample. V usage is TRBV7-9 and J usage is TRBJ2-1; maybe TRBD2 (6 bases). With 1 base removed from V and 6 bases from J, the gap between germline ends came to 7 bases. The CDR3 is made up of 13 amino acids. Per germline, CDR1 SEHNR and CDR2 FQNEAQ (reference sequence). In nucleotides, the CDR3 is TGTGCCAGCAGCTTAGGGGGAGGCAATGAGCAGTTCTTC. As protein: CASSLGGGNEQFF.

The CDR3 reads CASSNTREQYF. The DNA of the CDR3 is TGTGCCAGCAGTAATACGAGGGAGCAGTACTTC. The genes are TRBV6-5 and TRBJ2-7; D is unclear. Germline lookup yields CDR1 MNHEY and CDR2 SVGAGI. Between the trimmed V and J ends, which lost 5 bases and 7 bases, there was a span of 9 bases. The CDR3 runs 11 residues.

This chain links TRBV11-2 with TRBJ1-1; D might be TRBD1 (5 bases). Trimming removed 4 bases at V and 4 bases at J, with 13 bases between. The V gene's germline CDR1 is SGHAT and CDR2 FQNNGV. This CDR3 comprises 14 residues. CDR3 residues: CASSSHLGGTEAFF. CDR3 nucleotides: TGTGCCAGCAGCTCCCACCTCGGGGGCACTGAAGCTTTCTTT.

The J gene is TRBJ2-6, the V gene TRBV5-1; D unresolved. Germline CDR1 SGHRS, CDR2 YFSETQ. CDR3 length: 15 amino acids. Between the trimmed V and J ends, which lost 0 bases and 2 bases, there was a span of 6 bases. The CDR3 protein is CASSLEAAGANVLTF. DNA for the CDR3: TGCGCCAGCAGCTTGGAGGCAGCTGGGGCCAACGTCCTGACTTTC.

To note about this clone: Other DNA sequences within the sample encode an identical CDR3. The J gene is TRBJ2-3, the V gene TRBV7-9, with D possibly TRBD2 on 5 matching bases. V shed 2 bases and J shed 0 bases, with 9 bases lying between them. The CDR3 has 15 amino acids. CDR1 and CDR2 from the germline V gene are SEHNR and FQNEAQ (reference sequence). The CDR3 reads CASSLSGGSTDTQYF. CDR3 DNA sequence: TGTGCCAGCAGCTTAAGCGGAGGAAGCACAGATACGCAGTATTTT.

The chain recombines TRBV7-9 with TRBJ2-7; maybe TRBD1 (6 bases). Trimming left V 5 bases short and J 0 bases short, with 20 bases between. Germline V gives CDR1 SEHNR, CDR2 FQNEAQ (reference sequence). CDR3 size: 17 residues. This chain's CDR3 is CASSRTPQGKLSYEQYF. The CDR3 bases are TGTGCCAGCAGCAGGACACCACAGGGCAAGCTCTCCTACGAGCAGTACTTC.

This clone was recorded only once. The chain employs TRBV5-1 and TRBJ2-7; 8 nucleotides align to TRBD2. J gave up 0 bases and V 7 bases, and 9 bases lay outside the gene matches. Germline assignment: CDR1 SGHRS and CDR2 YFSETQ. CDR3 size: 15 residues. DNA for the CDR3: TGCGCCAGCGGGCGGGAGGCCCCGGGCTCCTACGAGCAGTACTTC. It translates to CASGREAPGSYEQYF. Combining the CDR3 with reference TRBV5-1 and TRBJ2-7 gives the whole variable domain KAGVTQTPRYLIKTRGQQVTLSCSPISGHRSVSWYQQTPGQGLQFLFEYFSETQRNKGNFPGRFSGRQFSNSRSEMNVSTLELGDSALYLCASGREAPGSYEQYFGPGTRLTVT.

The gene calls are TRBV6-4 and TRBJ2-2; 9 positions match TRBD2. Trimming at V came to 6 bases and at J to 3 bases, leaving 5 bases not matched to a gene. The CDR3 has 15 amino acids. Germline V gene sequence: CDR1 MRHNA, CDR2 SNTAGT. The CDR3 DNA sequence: TGTGCCAGCAGATCCACTAGCGGGTACACCGGGGAGCTGTTTTTT. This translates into CASRSTSGYTGELFF.

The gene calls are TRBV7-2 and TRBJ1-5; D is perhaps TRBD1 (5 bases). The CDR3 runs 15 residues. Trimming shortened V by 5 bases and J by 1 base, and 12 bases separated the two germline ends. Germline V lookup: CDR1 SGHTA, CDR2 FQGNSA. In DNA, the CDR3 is TGTGCCAGCAGCGACGGGGCCCTGAGCAATCAGCCCCAGCATTTT. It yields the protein CASSDGALSNQPQHF.

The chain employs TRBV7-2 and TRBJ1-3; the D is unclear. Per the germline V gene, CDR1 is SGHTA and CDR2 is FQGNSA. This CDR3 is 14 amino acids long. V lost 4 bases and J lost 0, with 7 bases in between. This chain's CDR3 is CASSSENSGNTIYF. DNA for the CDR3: TGTGCCAGCAGCTCTGAGAACTCTGGAAACACCATATATTTT.

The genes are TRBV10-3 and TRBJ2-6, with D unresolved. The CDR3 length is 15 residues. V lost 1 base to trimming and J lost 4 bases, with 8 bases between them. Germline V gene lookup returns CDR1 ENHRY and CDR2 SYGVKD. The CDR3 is CAISEYGSGANVLTF. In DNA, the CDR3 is TGTGCCATCAGTGAGTATGGCTCGGGGGCCAACGTCCTGACTTTC.